Here is one T cell receptor (beta chain) with its context. The antigen is unknown. The record originates from a study of T cell responses to AZD1222 COVID-19 vaccine. Study-wide results and caveats: Repertoires were obtained solely post-peak T cell response.

CDR1 SGHRS and CDR2 YFSETQ come from the germline V gene. This CDR3 is 13 amino acids long. The V end was cut by 4 bases, the J end by 1 base, with 8 bases between. Some clones are missing from TCRdb's copy, which holds only in-frame ones; the method was immunoSEQ multiplex PCR. The sample comprises 150,000 to 250,000 clones, about 93% of which are singletons, and 1% rests with the top ten. Sequenced here: peripheral blood, sampled 28 days after the second AZD1222 dose. The chain recombines TRBV5-1 with TRBJ1-1, with D hard to call. This sequence was found in an adult who received the AZD1222 COVID-19 vaccine. The CDR3 coding sequence is TGCGCCAGCAGCGGCGGAACGAACACTGAAGCTTTCTTT. It encodes CASSGGTNTEAFF.